Below, 24 T cell receptor beta chains from the same sample are listed, as sequenced in a study of T cell responses to AZD1222 COVID-19 vaccine. Clones were sequenced by immunoSEQ multiplex PCR, and TCRdb holds only the in-frame ones, with some missing. Of 110,000 to 150,000 clones in the sample, 70% to 90% are singletons; the top ten hold approximately 8%. The source was peripheral blood, collected on day 0 of AZD1222 vaccination. The receptors stem from an adult in good health.

V usage is TRBV3-1 (or the pseudogene TRBV3-2) and J usage is TRBJ2-3; D is perhaps TRBD2 (10 bases). V shed 5 bases and J shed 5 bases, with 29 bases lying between them. Germline V lookup: CDR1 LGHDT, CDR2 YNNKEL (reference sequence). The length of the CDR3 is 19 residues. The CDR3 nucleotides read TGTGCCAGCAGCTGGCCGGGACAGGGCGGTCTAGCGGGAGAAGATACGCAGTATTTT. It encodes CASSWPGQGGLAGEDTQYF.

The chain employs TRBV19 and TRBJ1-2; TRBD1 aligns across 9 bases. The V segment lost 0 bases and the J segment 8 bases; nucleotides outside the gene matches: 4. Germline assignment: CDR1 LNHDA and CDR2 SQIVND (reference sequence). The CDR3 runs 14 residues. The CDR3 region is CASSIETGGAGYTF. In nucleotides, the CDR3 is TGTGCCAGTAGTATAGAAACAGGGGGCGCGGGCTACACCTTC.

The sample holds one count of this clone. V is TRBV11-2 and J is TRBJ1-1; D not certain. CDR1 SGHAT and CDR2 FQNNGV come from the germline V gene. The CDR3 runs 12 residues. Trimming left V 5 bases short and J 1 base short, with 5 bases between. The CDR3 DNA reads as TGTGCCAGCAGCAGACAGAACACTGAAGCTTTCTTT. Translation: CASSRQNTEAFF.

The chain joins TRBV6-1 to TRBJ2-2; D could derive from TRBD1 or TRBD2 (5 bases each). The CDR3 spans 14 residues. V dropped 3 bases and J dropped 3 bases, with 8 bases sitting between them. The germline gives CDR1 MNHNS, CDR2 SASEGT. The CDR3 loop is CASSDVGHTGELFF. CDR3 nucleotides: TGTGCCAGCAGTGATGTGGGACACACCGGGGAGCTGTTTTTT.

The V and J genes are TRBV5-1 and TRBJ1-4; 9 bases are a match to TRBD1. Germline V CDR1 and CDR2: SGHRS, YFSETQ. Germline trimming cut 0 bases from V and 6 bases from J; bases unmatched to any gene: 3. This CDR3 contains 15 residues. CDR3 nucleotide sequence: TGCGCCAGCAGCTTGGTTACAGGGGGCTATGAAAAACTGTTTTTT. Its translation is CASSLVTGGYEKLFF. Full variable domain (outside the CDR3, taken from reference TRBV5-1 and TRBJ1-4): KAGVTQTPRYLIKTRGQQVTLSCSPISGHRSVSWYQQTPGQGLQFLFEYFSETQRNKGNFPGRFSGRQFSNSRSEMNVSTLELGDSALYLCASSLVTGGYEKLFFGSGTQLSVL.

This chain links TRBV28 with TRBJ1-3, with TRBD1 as a possible D gene (5 bases). Germline lookup yields CDR1 MDHEN and CDR2 SYDVKM. The CDR3 is 13 residues long. V shed 4 bases and J shed 2 bases, with 6 bases lying between them. As DNA, the CDR3 is TGTGCCAGCAGTTGGGGGACTGGAAACACCATATATTTT. Protein: CASSWGTGNTIYF.

V and J are TRBV3-1 (or the pseudogene TRBV3-2) and TRBJ1-6; TRBD1 aligns across 10 bases. The CDR3 spans 14 residues. The V segment lost 4 bases and the J segment 8 bases; nucleotides outside the gene matches: 2. Germline assignment: CDR1 LGHDT and CDR2 YNNKEL (reference sequence). CDR3 sequence (DNA): TGTGCCAGCAGCCTCGGGACAGGGGATTCACCCCTCCACTTT. This gives the protein CASSLGTGDSPLHF.

This sequence joins TRBV9 and TRBJ1-3; possibly TRBD1 for D (5 bases). The CDR3 length is 15 residues. The V and J ends lost 4 bases and 0 bases respectively, with 11 bases between them. The germline V gene encodes CDR1 SGDLS and CDR2 YYNGEE. CDR3: CASSLRGGSGNTIYF. The CDR3 DNA is TGTGCCAGCAGCTTGCGGGGGGGCTCTGGAAACACCATATATTTT.

The V gene is TRBV11-2, the J gene TRBJ2-1; 9 bases fit TRBD2. This CDR3 contains 14 residues. Germline trimming cut 5 bases from V and 10 bases from J; bases unmatched to any gene: 9. CDR1 and CDR2 from the germline V gene are SGHAT and FQNNGV. The CDR3, as DNA: TGTGCCAGCAGCCCCTTAGCGGGAGTGTCCGAGCAGTTCTTC. This codes for CASSPLAGVSEQFF.

The chain employs TRBV4-2 and TRBJ2-1; 10 bases fit TRBD2. This CDR3 comprises 16 residues. From germline, CDR1 is LGHNA and CDR2 YNFKEQ. V lost 5 bases, J lost 1 base, and 5 bases stayed unmatched. Here the CDR3 reads CASSLGLAASYNEQFF. For the CDR3, the DNA is TGTGCCAGCAGCTTAGGACTAGCGGCTTCCTACAATGAGCAGTTCTTC.

The chain carries TRBV12-5 and TRBJ2-2; a weak D match, TRBD1 (5 bases). Germline CDR1 is LGHNT and CDR2 is FRNRAP. The length of the CDR3 is 14 residues. V was clipped by 6 bases and J by 3 bases, with 11 bases between them. In DNA form, the CDR3 reads TGTGCTAGTGGCCTCGGACACTACACCGGGGAGCTGTTTTTT. The encoded protein is CASGLGHYTGELFF.

The rearrangement joins TRBV2 to TRBJ1-2, with D perhaps TRBD1 (6 bases). The germline V and J ends were trimmed by 6 bases and 4 bases, with 21 bases remaining between them. The CDR3 runs to 16 residues. Germline-derived CDR1 and CDR2 are SNHLY and FYNNEI. CDR3 sequence reads: CASRGLDRREGYGYTF. For the CDR3, the DNA is TGTGCCAGCAGAGGACTTGACAGGCGAGAGGGCTATGGCTACACCTTC.

The rearrangement joins TRBV7-9 to TRBJ2-1; 7 bases are a match to TRBD2. J lost 8 bases, V lost 2 bases, and 3 bases had no gene match. From germline, CDR1 is SEHNR and CDR2 FQNEAQ (reference sequence). The CDR3 loop spans 13 amino acids. The CDR3 loop reads CASSLHGGYEQFF. The DNA for the CDR3 is TGTGCCAGCAGCTTACACGGGGGGTATGAGCAGTTCTTC.

The J gene is TRBJ1-1, the V gene TRBV19; D not certain. Trimming took 3 bases from V and 3 from J, leaving 14 bases between them. The CDR3 covers 15 residues. The germline gives CDR1 LNHDA, CDR2 SQIVND (reference sequence). The CDR3 spells CASSILTELYTEAFF. The CDR3 DNA reads TGTGCCAGTAGTATCCTCACGGAATTATACACTGAAGCTTTCTTT.

This clone was seen a single time. This chain joins TRBV13 and TRBJ2-2; 10 nucleotides align to TRBD1. J was trimmed by 1 base and V by 1 base; bases with no gene match: 15. The CDR3 totals 21 residues. Germline V CDR1 and CDR2: PRHDT, FYEKMQ (reference sequence). CDR3 bases: TGTGCCAGCAGCTTAGAGTCCAAATCCGACAGGGGGCTTTGGAACACCGGGGAGCTGTTTTTT. Encoded protein: CASSLESKSDRGLWNTGELFF.

The chain joins TRBV4-1 to TRBJ1-1; the D gene is possibly TRBD1 (5 bases). CDR3 length equals 16 residues. CDR1 and CDR2 from the germline V gene are MGHRA and YSYEKL. V lost 0 bases and J lost 4, with 15 bases in between. CDR3 nucleotide sequence: TGCGCCAGCAGCCAAGATGGGGGAGGAGGGGCCACTGAAGCTTTCTTT. As protein: CASSQDGGGGATEAFF.

The V and J genes are TRBV15 and TRBJ1-1, with TRBD1 matching over 7 bases. With V trimmed by 6 bases and J by 5 bases, 6 bases remained unmatched. CDR1 LNHNV and CDR2 YYDKDF come from the germline V gene (reference sequence). The CDR3 loop spans 13 amino acids. The chain's CDR3 is CATRSRGYTEAFF. The CDR3 nucleotides read TGTGCCACCAGGTCCAGGGGGTATACTGAAGCTTTCTTT. Based on the CDR3 plus reference TRBV15 and TRBJ1-1, the full variable domain is DAMVIQNPRYQVTQFGKPVTLSCSQTLNHNVMYWYQQKSSQAPKLLFHYYDKDFNNEADTPDNFQSRRPNTSFCFLDIRSPGLGDTAMYLCATRSRGYTEAFFGQGTRLTVV.

CDR3 coding DNA: TGTGCCAGCAGTTTATCGGTTGGGGAGCCCCAGCATTTT. It yields the protein CASSLSVGEPQHF. The V gene is TRBV27, the J gene TRBJ1-5; D is uncertain. CDR1 and CDR2 from the germline V gene are MNHEY and SMNVEV (reference sequence). Trimming took 0 bases from V and 8 from J, leaving 8 bases between them. This CDR3 is built from 13 residues.

This rearrangement joins TRBV5-6 to TRBJ1-3; D not certain. The germline V gene encodes CDR1 SGHDT and CDR2 YYEEEE. The CDR3 consists of 14 residues. Trimming removed 0 bases at V and 1 base at J, with 5 bases between. This chain's CDR3 is CASSLVGSGNTIYF. In DNA form, the CDR3 reads TGTGCCAGCAGCTTGGTGGGTTCTGGAAACACCATATATTTT. The full variable domain, completed using reference TRBV5-6 and TRBJ1-3, is DAGVTQSPTHLIKTRGQQVTLRCSPKSGHDTVSWYQQALGQGPQFIFQYYEEEERQRGNFPDRFSGHQFPNYSSELNVNALLLGDSALYLCASSLVGSGNTIYFGEGSWLTVV.

This chain connects TRBV6-6 to TRBJ2-7, with a possible D match to TRBD1 (9 bases). The CDR3 has 15 residues. Germline V gene lookup returns CDR1 MNHNY and CDR2 SVGAGI (reference sequence). Trimming shortened V by 6 bases and J by 8 bases, and 23 bases separated the two germline ends. CDR3 nucleotide sequence: TGTGCCAGCAGCCGCGGGGGGACAGGGATCGCCAAGCAGTACTTC. This gives the protein CASSRGGTGIAKQYF.

The chain uses TRBV19 and TRBJ2-3, with D possibly matching TRBD2 (6 bases). CDR1 is LNHDA, CDR2 SQIVND, per germline (reference sequence). The V end was cut by 0 bases, the J end by 3 bases, with 13 bases between. This CDR3 contains 16 residues. The CDR3 DNA reads TGTGCCAGTAGTATAGATGGGGGGACGTGGACAGATACGCAGTATTTT. Translation: CASSIDGGTWTDTQYF.

This clone was seen just once. The rearrangement links TRBV30 to TRBJ2-2; D gene unclear. The V gene's germline CDR1 is GTSNPN and CDR2 SVGIG (reference sequence). The V end was cut by 0 bases, the J end by 8 bases, with 4 bases between. This CDR3 is built from 11 residues. The CDR3 nucleotides read TGTGCCTGGAGTGTAGGGGGGGAGCTGTTTTTT. Translating gives CAWSVGGELFF.

The chain combines TRBV10-3 with TRBJ2-5, with a tentative D call TRBD1 (7 bases). The CDR3 runs 17 residues. V lost 4 bases, J lost 1 base, and 19 bases lay in between. Germline assignment: CDR1 ENHRY and CDR2 SYGVKD. Written as DNA, the CDR3 is TGTGCCATCAGTGGGAATCGTCAGGGGGGTTTCCAAGAGACCCAGTACTTC. Translation: CAISGNRQGGFQETQYF.

V and J are TRBV18 and TRBJ1-5; TRBD1 agrees at 9 bases. The CDR3 consists of 16 residues. V lost 6 bases, J lost 3 bases, and 9 bases stayed unmatched. Germline V gene lookup returns CDR1 KGHSH and CDR2 LQKENI. As DNA, the CDR3 is TGTGCCAGCTCGCCCGGACAGGGGACTCCCAATCAGCCCCAGCATTTT. This encodes CASSPGQGTPNQPQHF. Looking up the rest from reference TRBV18 and TRBJ1-5 gives the full variable domain: NAGVMQNPRHLVRRRGQEARLRCSPMKGHSHVYWYRQLPEEGLKFMVYLQKENIIDESGMPKERFSAEFPKEGPSILRIQQVVRGDSAAYFCASSPGQGTPNQPQHFGDGTRLSIL.